This TCR beta chain was retrieved from a study of CD8+ T cells in alopecia areata. Study conclusions and caveats: Patients displayed less clarity in TCR sharing than mice, a finding possibly related to HLA.

About this clone itself: Its antigen is unknown.

cDNA reverse transcribed from extracted RNA served as the sequencing template. The assay was immunoSEQ multiplex PCR, and TCRdb's table has in-frame clones only and misses some. The sample has 70,000 to 95,000 clones, just over 50% seen once. Per germline, CDR1 MGHRA and CDR2 YSYEKL. V lost 4 bases, J lost 3 bases, and 3 bases stayed unmatched. The CDR3 totals 14 residues. The sequence was obtained from a human donor with alopecia areata. The chain links TRBV4-1 to TRBJ2-3, with TRBD2 identical over 8 bases. The sample taken for sequencing was NKG2D-high CD8+ T cells sorted from blood. The CDR3 here is CASSPGTRTDTQYF. In nucleotides, the CDR3 is TGCGCCAGCAGCCCCGGGACTAGGACAGATACGCAGTATTTT.